This is a list of T cell receptor beta chains from one sample in a study of Tregs in tolerant kidney transplant recipients. Data came from immunoSEQ multiplex PCR; TCRdb stores just in-frame clones and leaves some out. The sample contains fewer than 80,000 clones, roughly 98% of which appear only once. The sequencing used Tregs from blood, collected before the transplant. Source of these receptors: a human donor who received a combined kidney and bone marrow transplant. The CDR3 runs from the conserved cysteine through the conserved F or W. A D gene is named only where the DNA matches it firmly. Clone size is given for some rows only: seen once, a few or many times, or a class if the clone is expanded.

v_gene: TRBV27
abundance: once
j_gene: TRBJ1-2
d_gene: -
CDR3nt: TGTGCCAGCAGCCCCTTAGGGGTAAGGGTCATGTTAGATGGCTACACCTTC
CDR3aa: CASSPLGVRVMLDGYTF

v_gene: TRBV30
abundance: -
j_gene: TRBJ2-2
d_gene: -
CDR3nt: TGTGCCTGGAGAAAGGACACATCTACACACACCGGGGAGCTGTTTTTT
CDR3aa: CAWRKDTSTHTGELFF

v_gene: TRBV5-8
abundance: -
j_gene: TRBJ1-1
d_gene: -
CDR3nt: TGTGCCAGCAGCCACAGAAGGGGTCTTATGAACACTGAAGCTTTCTTT
CDR3aa: CASSHRRGLMNTEAFF

v_gene: TRBV30
abundance: -
j_gene: TRBJ2-7
d_gene: TRBD1
CDR3nt: TGTGCCTGGGCCCCGGGACAGGTCTACGAGCAGTACTTC
CDR3aa: CAWAPGQVYEQYF

v_gene: TRBV7-6
abundance: -
j_gene: TRBJ2-2
d_gene: TRBD2
CDR3nt: TGTGCCAGCAGCTTACGGACTAGCCAAATGGGCCACACCGGGGAGCTGTTTTTT
CDR3aa: CASSLRTSQMGHTGELFF

v_gene: TRBV7-2
abundance: -
j_gene: TRBJ2-3
d_gene: TRBD2
CDR3nt: TGTGCCAGCAGCGGACTAGCGGGGAGCACAGATACGCAGTATTTT
CDR3aa: CASSGLAGSTDTQYF

v_gene: TRBV5-5
abundance: -
j_gene: TRBJ2-7
d_gene: -
CDR3nt: TGTGCCAGCACCATGTCGGGAATGGACGAGCAGTACTTC
CDR3aa: CASTMSGMDEQYF

v_gene: TRBV2
abundance: -
j_gene: TRBJ1-6
d_gene: TRBD1
CDR3nt: TGTGCCAGCAGTGTCCTACAGGGGGAATCACCCCTCCACTTT
CDR3aa: CASSVLQGESPLHF

v_gene: TRBV7-3
abundance: -
j_gene: TRBJ2-3
d_gene: TRBD1
CDR3nt: TGTGCCAGCAGCCGGACAGGGGGAACAGATACGCAGTATTTT
CDR3aa: CASSRTGGTDTQYF

v_gene: TRBV9
abundance: -
j_gene: TRBJ2-7
d_gene: -
CDR3nt: TGTGCCAGCAGCGTAGCGGGGACTGGGGCCTACGAGCAGTACTTC
CDR3aa: CASSVAGTGAYEQYF

v_gene: TRBV7-2
abundance: -
j_gene: TRBJ1-1
d_gene: -
CDR3nt: TGTGCCAGCAGCTTTCGGACAATTGACACTGAAGCTTTCTTT
CDR3aa: CASSFRTIDTEAFF

v_gene: TRBV7-2
abundance: -
j_gene: TRBJ1-2
d_gene: -
CDR3nt: TGTGCCAGCAGGTTACCCGGGAACCCCAACTATGGCTACACCTTC
CDR3aa: CASRLPGNPNYGYTF

v_gene: TRBV5-4
abundance: -
j_gene: TRBJ1-2
d_gene: -
CDR3nt: TGTGCCAGCAGCTTTACAGCTTACTATGGCTACACCTTC
CDR3aa: CASSFTAYYGYTF

v_gene: TRBV30
abundance: -
j_gene: TRBJ1-5
d_gene: -
CDR3nt: TGTGCCTGGAGTGGTACGAGGGGGACCGGCCAGCCCCAGCATTTT
CDR3aa: CAWSGTRGTGQPQHF

v_gene: TRBV11-2
abundance: -
j_gene: TRBJ1-3
d_gene: -
CDR3nt: TGTGCCAGCAGCCTACAGGGTACTGGAAACACCATATATTTT
CDR3aa: CASSLQGTGNTIYF

v_gene: TRBV21-1
abundance: -
j_gene: TRBJ2-1
d_gene: -
CDR3nt: TGTGCCAGCAGCAAAGGGGGAGACAATGAGCAGTTCTTC
CDR3aa: CASSKGGDNEQFF

v_gene: TRBV9
abundance: -
j_gene: TRBJ2-5
d_gene: -
CDR3nt: TGTGCCAGCAGCGGCAGCGGGACCCAGTACTTC
CDR3aa: CASSGSGTQYF

v_gene: TRBV5-4
abundance: -
j_gene: TRBJ1-2
d_gene: -
CDR3nt: TGTGCCAGCAGCCCCCAGGATTACTATGGCTACACCTTC
CDR3aa: CASSPQDYYGYTF

v_gene: TRBV28
abundance: -
j_gene: TRBJ2-2
d_gene: -
CDR3nt: TGTGCCAGCAGTCAGGGAATTGACACCGGGGAGCTGTTTTTT
CDR3aa: CASSQGIDTGELFF

v_gene: TRBV7-2
abundance: -
j_gene: TRBJ2-7
d_gene: -
CDR3nt: TGTGCCAGCAGCTTAGCCAACTCCTACGAGCAGTACTTC
CDR3aa: CASSLANSYEQYF

v_gene: TRBV10-3
abundance: -
j_gene: TRBJ2-2
d_gene: -
CDR3nt: TGTGCCACGAATCAGTACAGGGATAAAACCGGGGAGCTGTTTTTT
CDR3aa: CATNQYRDKTGELFF

v_gene: TRBV7-2
abundance: -
j_gene: TRBJ2-1
d_gene: TRBD2
CDR3nt: TGTGCCAGCAGCTTAGAGGGACTAGCCTACAATGAGCAGTTCTTC
CDR3aa: CASSLEGLAYNEQFF

v_gene: TRBV7-2
abundance: -
j_gene: TRBJ1-4
d_gene: -
CDR3nt: TGTGCCAGCAGCCAAAGACATTCTAATGAAAAACTGTTTTTT
CDR3aa: CASSQRHSNEKLFF

v_gene: TRBV19
abundance: -
j_gene: TRBJ2-7
d_gene: -
CDR3nt: TGTGCCAGTAGTAGCCAAGTAGTGGGGCCCTTCTCCTACGAGCAGTACTTC
CDR3aa: CASSSQVVGPFSYEQYF

v_gene: TRBV19
abundance: -
j_gene: TRBJ2-1
d_gene: TRBD1
CDR3nt: TGTGCCAGTAGTCAGGGACAGTCCTACAATGAGCAGTTCTTC
CDR3aa: CASSQGQSYNEQFF

v_gene: TRBV19
abundance: -
j_gene: TRBJ2-7
d_gene: TRBD2
CDR3nt: TGTGCCAGTAGCCCTATCCGGACTAGCGGGGGGGCCTACGAGCAGTACTTC
CDR3aa: CASSPIRTSGGAYEQYF

v_gene: TRBV5-4
abundance: once
j_gene: TRBJ1-2
d_gene: -
CDR3nt: TGTGCCACCATGGGGGCGAGGGTGTATGGCTACACCTTC
CDR3aa: CATMGARVYGYTF

v_gene: TRBV4-2
abundance: few
j_gene: TRBJ1-6
d_gene: TRBD1
CDR3nt: TGTGCCAGCAGCCAAGATCAAAACAGGGGTTCACCCCTCCACTTT
CDR3aa: CASSQDQNRGSPLHF

v_gene: TRBV5-6
abundance: once
j_gene: TRBJ1-2
d_gene: -
CDR3nt: TGTGCCAGCATCAAATACAGGGAGGGATTTATTCGTGGCTACACCTTC
CDR3aa: CASIKYREGFIRGYTF

v_gene: TRBV6-6
abundance: -
j_gene: TRBJ1-1
d_gene: -
CDR3nt: TGTGCCAGCACACCTGGGGGGGCGCAGGCTTTCTTT
CDR3aa: CASTPGGAQAFF

v_gene: TRBV7-2
abundance: -
j_gene: TRBJ2-7
d_gene: -
CDR3nt: TGTGCCAGCAGCTTACGAACCGGGGAGGACTACGAGCAGTACTTC
CDR3aa: CASSLRTGEDYEQYF

v_gene: TRBV5-1
abundance: -
j_gene: TRBJ1-2
d_gene: TRBD1
CDR3nt: TGCGCCAGCAGTCCGGGACAGGGCTTCTATGGCTACACCTTC
CDR3aa: CASSPGQGFYGYTF

v_gene: TRBV10-3
abundance: -
j_gene: TRBJ2-7
d_gene: TRBD2
CDR3nt: TGTGCCATCAGTGTAAGATCCGGGACTAGCGGTTACGAGCAGTACTTC
CDR3aa: CAISVRSGTSGYEQYF

v_gene: TRBV7-8
abundance: once
j_gene: TRBJ1-2
d_gene: -
CDR3nt: TGTGCCAGCAGCTTCCCGGGAGGACGGCCCGGGGGCTACACCTTC
CDR3aa: CASSFPGGRPGGYTF

v_gene: TRBV7-7
abundance: -
j_gene: TRBJ2-5
d_gene: TRBD1
CDR3nt: TGTGCCAGCAGCCGCGACAGGGGGCTGGAGACCCAGTACTTC
CDR3aa: CASSRDRGLETQYF

v_gene: TRBV15
abundance: -
j_gene: TRBJ1-5
d_gene: -
CDR3nt: TGTGCCACCAGCAGAGCCCTGAAAGGGGCAGGGGGCAATCAGCCCCAGCATTTT
CDR3aa: CATSRALKGAGGNQPQHF

v_gene: TRBV6-1
abundance: -
j_gene: TRBJ2-1
d_gene: TRBD2
CDR3nt: TGTGCCAGCAGTGAAGTGACTAGCGGGAGGGCCGCGGTTGAGCAGTTCTTC
CDR3aa: CASSEVTSGRAAVEQFF

v_gene: TRBV7-9
abundance: -
j_gene: TRBJ2-7
d_gene: TRBD1
CDR3nt: TGTGCCAGCAGCTCCACGGACAGGGGGCATTACGAGCAGTACTTC
CDR3aa: CASSSTDRGHYEQYF

v_gene: TRBV2
abundance: -
j_gene: TRBJ1-3
d_gene: -
CDR3nt: TGTGCCAGCAGTCCAGGGCCCAACTCTGGAAACACCATATATTTT
CDR3aa: CASSPGPNSGNTIYF

v_gene: TRBV15
abundance: -
j_gene: TRBJ2-5
d_gene: TRBD2
CDR3nt: TGTGCCACCAGCAGAGGGGGACTAGTTGGTGAGACCCAGTACTTC
CDR3aa: CATSRGGLVGETQYF

v_gene: TRBV9
abundance: -
j_gene: TRBJ2-2
d_gene: -
CDR3nt: TGTGCCAGCAGCGTAGGTGAGGCAGAGGCTTACACCGGGGAGCTGTTTTTT
CDR3aa: CASSVGEAEAYTGELFF

v_gene: TRBV10-3
abundance: -
j_gene: TRBJ1-1
d_gene: -
CDR3nt: TGTGCCATGATGATGGGCATGAACACTGAAGCTTTCTTT
CDR3aa: CAMMMGMNTEAFF

v_gene: TRBV19
abundance: -
j_gene: TRBJ1-2
d_gene: TRBD1
CDR3nt: TGTGCCAGTAGCCAATCCGGGACAGGGTTCTACTATGGCTACACCTTC
CDR3aa: CASSQSGTGFYYGYTF

v_gene: TRBV10-3
abundance: -
j_gene: TRBJ2-7
d_gene: -
CDR3nt: TGTGCCATCAGTGACAGTTTATCCTACGAGCAGTACTTC
CDR3aa: CAISDSLSYEQYF

v_gene: TRBV9
abundance: -
j_gene: TRBJ2-2
d_gene: -
CDR3nt: TGTGCCAGCAGCCCCGGGAGAGGGAACACCGGGGAGCTGTTTTTT
CDR3aa: CASSPGRGNTGELFF

v_gene: TRBV6-1
abundance: -
j_gene: TRBJ1-4
d_gene: -
CDR3nt: TGTGCCAGCAGTCATAATGAAAAACTGTTTTTT
CDR3aa: CASSHNEKLFF

v_gene: TRBV2
abundance: -
j_gene: TRBJ2-4
d_gene: TRBD2
CDR3nt: TGTGCCAGCAGAACTAGCGGGGGGGGAAACATTCAGTACTTC
CDR3aa: CASRTSGGGNIQYF

v_gene: TRBV7-3
abundance: -
j_gene: TRBJ2-1
d_gene: -
CDR3nt: TGTGCCAGCAGCTTTGAGGGCGGGTCCTACAATGAGCAGTTCTTC
CDR3aa: CASSFEGGSYNEQFF

v_gene: TRBV6-6
abundance: -
j_gene: TRBJ2-5
d_gene: -
CDR3nt: TGTGCCAGCAGCTACTCACCGAGGGTTGGAGAGACCCAGTACTTC
CDR3aa: CASSYSPRVGETQYF

v_gene: TRBV4-1
abundance: -
j_gene: TRBJ1-5
d_gene: TRBD1
CDR3nt: TGCGCCAGCAGCCATGAGACAGGGGTCTCGGCGGGGCCCCAGCATTTT
CDR3aa: CASSHETGVSAGPQHF

v_gene: TRBV11-3
abundance: -
j_gene: TRBJ2-1
d_gene: TRBD2
CDR3nt: TGTGCCGCCGGGTGGGGGAGGGCCGATAATGAGCAGTTCTTC
CDR3aa: CAAGWGRADNEQFF

v_gene: TRBV27
abundance: -
j_gene: TRBJ2-3
d_gene: TRBD2
CDR3nt: TGTGCCAGCAGTCCCCGCGCCACTAGCGGGATAGGCACAGATACGCAGTATTTT
CDR3aa: CASSPRATSGIGTDTQYF

v_gene: TRBV6-6
abundance: -
j_gene: TRBJ2-7
d_gene: TRBD1
CDR3nt: TGTGCCAGCAGCCATCTCCCCGGGGACAGCCCCTACGAGCAGTACTTC
CDR3aa: CASSHLPGDSPYEQYF

v_gene: TRBV5-4
abundance: once
j_gene: TRBJ1-4
d_gene: TRBD1
CDR3nt: TGTGCCAGCAGCTTGGGACAGGGCAGGGGTGAAAAACTGTTTTTT
CDR3aa: CASSLGQGRGEKLFF

v_gene: TRBV19
abundance: -
j_gene: TRBJ1-5
d_gene: -
CDR3nt: TGTGCCAGTAGTATAGATCGGCAGGTTGAGCAGCCCCAGCATTTT
CDR3aa: CASSIDRQVEQPQHF

v_gene: TRBV7-8
abundance: -
j_gene: TRBJ2-7
d_gene: TRBD2
CDR3nt: TGTGCCAGCAGCCGCCGGTGGGGGGAGGGGCAGTACTTC
CDR3aa: CASSRRWGEGQYF

v_gene: TRBV7-2
abundance: -
j_gene: TRBJ2-7
d_gene: TRBD1
CDR3nt: TGTGCCAGCAGCTTAATGGGACAGGGGGCCGAGCAGTACTTC
CDR3aa: CASSLMGQGAEQYF

v_gene: TRBV11-2
abundance: -
j_gene: TRBJ2-3
d_gene: -
CDR3nt: TGTGCCAGCAGCTTAGACCGGGGCACAGATACGCAGTATTTT
CDR3aa: CASSLDRGTDTQYF

v_gene: TRBV4-1
abundance: -
j_gene: TRBJ1-4
d_gene: TRBD1
CDR3nt: TGCGCCAGCAGCCGGACAGGTGCCGGTGAAAAACTGTTTTTT
CDR3aa: CASSRTGAGEKLFF